The rows below give T cell receptor beta chains drawn from one sample of a study of T cells of healthy individuals. TCRdb called the 5' RACE reads again in MiXCR, with one record for every CDR3 protein. Here the sample spans more than 60,000 distinct CDR3 sequences, 15% to 20% being singletons. The receptors stem from a human donor in good health. Each CDR3 is given with its conserved first and last residue. D genes are given only for firm matches. Not all rows give a size; the values are once, few, many and, for expanded clones, a class.

V	size	D	J	CDR3	DNA
TRBV12-3/TRBV12-4	.	.	TRBJ1-1	CASSLWGAEAFF	TGTGCCAGCAGTTTGTGGGGGGCTGAAGCTTTCTTT
TRBV20-1	many	.	TRBJ2-5	CSARDARGQWGTQYF	TGCAGTGCTAGGGACGCGCGGGGGCAATGGGGGACCCAGTACTTC
TRBV12-3/TRBV12-4	many	.	TRBJ1-2	CASTLVGGQNYGYTF	TGTGCCAGCACCCTTGTAGGGGGGCAGAACTATGGCTACACCTTC
TRBV20-1	.	.	TRBJ1-5	CSASNRDQPQHF	TGCAGTGCTAGTAATCGCGATCAGCCCCAGCATTTT
TRBV27	many	.	TRBJ2-1	CASSSFVGTYNEQFF	TGTGCCAGCAGTTCCTTCGTCGGTACCTACAATGAGCAGTTCTTC
TRBV29-1	few	TRBD1	TRBJ2-1	CSVGTGSHNYNEQFF	TGCAGCGTGGGGACAGGGAGCCATAACTACAATGAGCAGTTCTTC
TRBV12-3/TRBV12-4	.	.	TRBJ2-3	CASSPAGGRLTDTQYF	TGTGCCAGCAGCCCGGCCGGGGGACGCCTCACAGATACGCAGTATTTT
TRBV7-3	.	.	TRBJ2-3	CASSLDRADTQYF	TGTGCCAGCAGCTTAGATCGGGCAGATACGCAGTATTTT
TRBV2	few	.	TRBJ2-3	CASSEGGSTLDTQYF	TGTGCCAGCAGTGAAGGGGGGAGCACGTTAGATACGCAGTATTTT
TRBV12-3/TRBV12-4	many	TRBD2	TRBJ2-3	CASTISTSGSTDTQYF	TGTGCCAGCACCATATCGACTAGCGGGAGCACAGATACGCAGTATTTT
TRBV10-3	.	.	TRBJ1-2	CAISAGVDEIYGYTF	TGTGCCATCAGTGCCGGGGTAGATGAGATCTATGGCTACACCTTC
TRBV20-1	.	TRBD2	TRBJ2-5	CSARVWGLAGEETQYF	TGCAGTGCTAGAGTGTGGGGACTAGCGGGGGAGGAGACCCAGTACTTC
TRBV29-1	.	TRBD1	TRBJ2-7	CSVGQGGFRGEQYF	TGCAGCGTTGGACAGGGTGGTTTCCGAGGCGAGCAGTACTTC
TRBV25-1	many	.	TRBJ2-7	CASSTPGIPNYEQYF	TGTGCCAGCAGTACTCCGGGGATTCCGAACTACGAGCAGTACTTC
TRBV7-9	many	.	TRBJ1-1	CASSFLDTGNTEAFF	TGTGCCAGCAGCTTCCTGGACACCGGTAACACTGAAGCTTTCTTT